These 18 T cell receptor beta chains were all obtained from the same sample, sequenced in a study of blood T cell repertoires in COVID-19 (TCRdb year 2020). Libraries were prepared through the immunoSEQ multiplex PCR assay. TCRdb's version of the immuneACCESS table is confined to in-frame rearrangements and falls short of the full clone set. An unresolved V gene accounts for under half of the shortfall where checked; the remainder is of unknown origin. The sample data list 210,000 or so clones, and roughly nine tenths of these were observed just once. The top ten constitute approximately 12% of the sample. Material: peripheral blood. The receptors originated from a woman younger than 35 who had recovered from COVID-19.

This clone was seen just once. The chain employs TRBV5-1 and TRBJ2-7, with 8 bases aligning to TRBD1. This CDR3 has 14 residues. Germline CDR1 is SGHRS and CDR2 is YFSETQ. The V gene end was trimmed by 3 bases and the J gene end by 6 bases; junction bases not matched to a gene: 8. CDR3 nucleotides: TGCGCCAGCAGCTCCCGACAGGGGTCTAGCGAGCAGTACTTC. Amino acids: CASSSRQGSSEQYF.

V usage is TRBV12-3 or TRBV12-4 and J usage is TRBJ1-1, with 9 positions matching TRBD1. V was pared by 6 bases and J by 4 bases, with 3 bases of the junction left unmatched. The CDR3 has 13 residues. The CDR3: CASRRTGVTEAFF. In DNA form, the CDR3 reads TGTGCCAGCAGGAGGACAGGGGTCACTGAAGCTTTCTTT.

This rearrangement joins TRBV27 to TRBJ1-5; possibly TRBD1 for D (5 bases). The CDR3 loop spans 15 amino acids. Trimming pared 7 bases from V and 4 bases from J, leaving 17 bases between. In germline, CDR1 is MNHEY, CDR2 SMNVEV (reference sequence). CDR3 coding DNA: TGTGCCAGCACCCAAACGGGGGGGAAGAATCAGCCCCAGCATTTT. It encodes CASTQTGGKNQPQHF.

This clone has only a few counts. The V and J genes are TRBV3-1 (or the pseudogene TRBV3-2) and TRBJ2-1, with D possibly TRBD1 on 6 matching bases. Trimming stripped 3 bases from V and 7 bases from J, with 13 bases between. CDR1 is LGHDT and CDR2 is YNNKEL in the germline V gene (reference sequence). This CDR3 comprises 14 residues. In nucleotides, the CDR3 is TGTGCCAGCAGCCACTACGGACAGTCTAATGAGCAGTTCTTC. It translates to CASSHYGQSNEQFF.

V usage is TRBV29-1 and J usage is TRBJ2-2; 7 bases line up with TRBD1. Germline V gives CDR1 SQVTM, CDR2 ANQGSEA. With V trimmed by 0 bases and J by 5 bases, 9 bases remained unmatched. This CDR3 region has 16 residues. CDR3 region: CSVEDPSQGRTGELFF. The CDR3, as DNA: TGCAGCGTTGAAGATCCTTCACAGGGGCGGACCGGGGAGCTGTTTTTT.

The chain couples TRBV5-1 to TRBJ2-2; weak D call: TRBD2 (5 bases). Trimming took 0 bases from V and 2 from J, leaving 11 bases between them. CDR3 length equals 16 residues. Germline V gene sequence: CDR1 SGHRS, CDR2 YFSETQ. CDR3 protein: CASSLGPRDNTGELFF. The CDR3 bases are TGCGCCAGCAGCTTGGGCCCGAGGGATAACACCGGGGAGCTGTTTTTT.

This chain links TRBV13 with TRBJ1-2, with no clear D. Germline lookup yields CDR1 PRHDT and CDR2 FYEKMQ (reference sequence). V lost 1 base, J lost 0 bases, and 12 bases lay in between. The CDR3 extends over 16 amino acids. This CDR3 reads CASSLELQAANYGYTF. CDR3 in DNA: TGTGCCAGCAGCTTAGAGTTGCAAGCCGCTAACTATGGCTACACCTTC.

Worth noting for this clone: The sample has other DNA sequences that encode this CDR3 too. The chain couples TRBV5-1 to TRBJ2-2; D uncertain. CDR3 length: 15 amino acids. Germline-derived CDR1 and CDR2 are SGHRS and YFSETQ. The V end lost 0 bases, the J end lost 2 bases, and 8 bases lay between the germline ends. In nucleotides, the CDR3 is TGCGCCAGCAGCTTGGGGCATCATAACACCGGGGAGCTGTTTTTT. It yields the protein CASSLGHHNTGELFF.

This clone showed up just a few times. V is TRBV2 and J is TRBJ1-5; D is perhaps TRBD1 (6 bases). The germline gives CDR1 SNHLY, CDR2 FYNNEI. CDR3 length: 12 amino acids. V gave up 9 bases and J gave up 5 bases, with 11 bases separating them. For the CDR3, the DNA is TGTGCCAGACGGGAGGGGGATCAGCCCCAGCATTTT. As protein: CARREGDQPQHF.

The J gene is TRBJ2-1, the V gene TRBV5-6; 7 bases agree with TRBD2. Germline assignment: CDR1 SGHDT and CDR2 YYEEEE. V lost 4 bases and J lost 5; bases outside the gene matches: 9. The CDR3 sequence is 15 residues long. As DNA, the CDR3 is TGTGCCAGCAGCCCCTTAGAGACTAGCAACAATGAGCAGTTCTTC. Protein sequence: CASSPLETSNNEQFF.

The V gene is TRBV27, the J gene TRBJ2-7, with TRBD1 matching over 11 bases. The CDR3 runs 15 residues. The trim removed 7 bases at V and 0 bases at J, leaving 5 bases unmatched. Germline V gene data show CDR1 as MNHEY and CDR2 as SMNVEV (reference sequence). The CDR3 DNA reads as TGTGCCAGCACCCTAGGACAGGGGGCCTCCTACGAGCAGTACTTC. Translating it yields CASTLGQGASYEQYF.

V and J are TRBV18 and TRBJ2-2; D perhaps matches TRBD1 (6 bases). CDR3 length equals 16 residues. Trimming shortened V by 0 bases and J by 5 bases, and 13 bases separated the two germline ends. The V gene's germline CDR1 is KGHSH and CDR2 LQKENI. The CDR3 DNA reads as TGTGCCAGCTCACCACCCGGGACAAGTACTACCGGGGAGCTGTTTTTT. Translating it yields CASSPPGTSTTGELFF.

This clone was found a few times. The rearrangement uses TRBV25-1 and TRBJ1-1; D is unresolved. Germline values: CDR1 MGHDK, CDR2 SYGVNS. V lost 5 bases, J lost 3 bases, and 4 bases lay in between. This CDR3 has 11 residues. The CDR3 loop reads CASSPDTEAFF. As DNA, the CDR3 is TGTGCCAGCAGTCCGGACACTGAAGCTTTCTTT.

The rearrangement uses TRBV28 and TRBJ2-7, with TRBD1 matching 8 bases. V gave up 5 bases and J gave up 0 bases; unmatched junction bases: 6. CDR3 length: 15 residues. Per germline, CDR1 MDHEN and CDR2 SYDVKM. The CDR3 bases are TGTGCCAGCAGTACGACAGGGGCCAGCTCCTACGAGCAGTACTTC. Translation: CASSTTGASSYEQYF.

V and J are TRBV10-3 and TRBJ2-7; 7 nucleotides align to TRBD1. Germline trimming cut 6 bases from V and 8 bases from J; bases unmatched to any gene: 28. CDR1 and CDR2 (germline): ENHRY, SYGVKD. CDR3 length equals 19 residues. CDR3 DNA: TGTGCCATCAGCCCGACGGGGACAGCTCCCGGACCTTCCTCTGACCAGCAGTACTTC. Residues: CAISPTGTAPGPSSDQQYF.

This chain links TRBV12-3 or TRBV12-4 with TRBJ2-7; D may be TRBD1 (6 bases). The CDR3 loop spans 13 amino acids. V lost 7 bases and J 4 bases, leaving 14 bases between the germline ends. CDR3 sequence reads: CASTDPGTYEQYF. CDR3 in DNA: TGTGCCAGCACCGACCCTGGGACATACGAGCAGTACTTC.

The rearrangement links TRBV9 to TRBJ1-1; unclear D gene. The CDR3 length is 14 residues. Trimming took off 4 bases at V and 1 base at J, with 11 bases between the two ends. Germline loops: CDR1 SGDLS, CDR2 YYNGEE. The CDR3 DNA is TGTGCCAGCAGCCCAGCGGGCCGGAACACTGAAGCTTTCTTT. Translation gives CASSPAGRNTEAFF.

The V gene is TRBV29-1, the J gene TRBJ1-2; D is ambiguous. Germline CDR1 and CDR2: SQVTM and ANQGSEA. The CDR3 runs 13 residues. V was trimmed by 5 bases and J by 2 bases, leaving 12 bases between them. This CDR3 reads CSVLLGGNYGYTF. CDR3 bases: TGCAGCGTTCTCTTGGGAGGGAACTATGGCTACACCTTC.